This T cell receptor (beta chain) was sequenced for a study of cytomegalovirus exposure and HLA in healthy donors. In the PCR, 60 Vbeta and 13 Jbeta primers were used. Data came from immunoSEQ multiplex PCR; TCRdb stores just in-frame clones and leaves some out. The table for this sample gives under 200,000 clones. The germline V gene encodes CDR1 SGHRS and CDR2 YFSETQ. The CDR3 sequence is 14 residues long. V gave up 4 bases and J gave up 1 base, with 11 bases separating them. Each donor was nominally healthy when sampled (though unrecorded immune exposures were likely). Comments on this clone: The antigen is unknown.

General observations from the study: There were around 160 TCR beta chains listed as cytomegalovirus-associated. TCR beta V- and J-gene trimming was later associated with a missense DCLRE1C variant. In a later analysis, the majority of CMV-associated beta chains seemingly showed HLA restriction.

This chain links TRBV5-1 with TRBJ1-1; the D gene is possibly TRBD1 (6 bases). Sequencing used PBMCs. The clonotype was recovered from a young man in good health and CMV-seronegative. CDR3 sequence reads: CASSQMTGNTEAFF. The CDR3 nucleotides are TGCGCCAGCAGCCAGATGACAGGGAACACTGAAGCTTTCTTT. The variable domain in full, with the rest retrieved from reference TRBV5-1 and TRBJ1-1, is KAGVTQTPRYLIKTRGQQVTLSCSPISGHRSVSWYQQTPGQGLQFLFEYFSETQRNKGNFPGRFSGRQFSNSRSEMNVSTLELGDSALYLCASSQMTGNTEAFFGQGTRLTVV.